The 12 T cell receptor beta chains below were found in one sample sequenced in a study of cytomegalovirus exposure and HLA in healthy donors. Vbeta (60) and Jbeta (13) primers were used in the PCR. Libraries were prepared by immunoSEQ multiplex PCR; TCRdb keeps only in-frame clonotypes and omits some of them. The sample carries 150,000 to 200,000 clones, 78% recorded once. Sequenced sample: PBMCs. These TCRs come from a woman aged 25 to 39 in good health and CMV-seropositive.

This rearrangement joins TRBV27 to TRBJ2-3, with a possible D match to TRBD1 (6 bases). V lost 6 bases to trimming and J lost 0 bases, with 16 bases between them. Germline V gene lookup returns CDR1 MNHEY and CDR2 SMNVEV (reference sequence). The CDR3 has 16 amino acids. CDR3 loop: CASRRDQGWSTDTQYF. Here the CDR3 DNA reads TGTGCCAGCAGACGAGATCAGGGGTGGAGCACAGATACGCAGTATTTT.

This sequence joins TRBV7-2 and TRBJ2-5; D may be TRBD2 (7 bases). This CDR3 is 14 amino acids long. Trimming took 5 bases from V and 5 from J, leaving 15 bases between them. Per the germline V gene, CDR1 is SGHTA and CDR2 is FQGNSA. The CDR3 region is CASSPPGGGETQYF. The CDR3 nucleotides read TGTGCCAGCAGCCCCCCGGGGGGCGGGGAGACCCAGTACTTC. Full variable domain (missing parts from reference TRBV7-2 and TRBJ2-5): GAGVSQSPSNKVTEKGKDVELRCDPISGHTALYWYRQSLGQGLEFLIYFQGNSAPDKSGLPSDRFSAERTGGSVSTLTIQRTQQEDSAVYLCASSPPGGGETQYFGPGTRLLVL.

This clone was picked up a small number of times. The chain joins TRBV27 to TRBJ2-7; a weak D match, TRBD1 (5 bases). CDR1 and CDR2 (germline): MNHEY, SMNVEV (reference sequence). Trimming removed 5 bases at V and 0 bases at J, with 26 bases between. This CDR3 is built from 19 residues. This CDR3 is CASSTSVPRQNQSSYEQYF. CDR3 nucleotides: TGTGCCAGCAGTACCTCGGTCCCGCGACAGAACCAAAGCTCCTACGAGCAGTACTTC.

The chain joins TRBV9 to TRBJ1-1; 7 bases agree with TRBD1. CDR1 and CDR2 (germline): SGDLS, YYNGEE. J gave up 10 bases and V 4 bases, and 10 bases lay outside the gene matches. This CDR3 region has 13 residues. CDR3 DNA sequence: TGTGCCAGCAGCTCTCGGACAGGACTGGGAGCTTTCTTT. Amino acid sequence: CASSSRTGLGAFF.

The chain has TRBV10-1 and TRBJ2-7, with 8 bases aligning to TRBD1. V was clipped by 2 bases and J by 3 bases; unmatched bases: 6. Germline CDR1 reads WNHNN; CDR2 reads SYGVQD (reference sequence). The CDR3 is 15 residues long. In DNA form, the CDR3 reads TGCGCCAGCAGTGAGCAGCCTGGGACAGGCTACGAGCAGTACTTC. It specifies CASSEQPGTGYEQYF.

This chain connects TRBV5-1 to TRBJ1-2; 8 bases agree with TRBD1. This CDR3 contains 18 residues. Per germline, CDR1 SGHRS and CDR2 YFSETQ. V dropped 2 bases and J dropped 3; count of bases not matched to a gene: 15. CDR3 loop: CASSLVGQGVLSDYGYTF. The DNA for the CDR3 is TGCGCCAGCAGCTTAGTTGGACAGGGAGTTCTCAGTGACTATGGCTACACCTTC.

As DNA, the CDR3 is TGTGCCAGCAGCTTGGGGACAGGGGCTCGTCGGGAAGCTTTCTTT. Translating it yields CASSLGTGARREAFF. This chain joins TRBV5-8 and TRBJ1-1; TRBD1 matches at 9 bases. The ends lost 0 bases at V and 8 bases at J; junction bases unmatched: 8. The CDR3 runs 15 residues. CDR1 SGHTS and CDR2 YDEGEE come from the germline V gene.

The V and J genes are TRBV6-4 and TRBJ2-2; D not certain. The CDR3 extends over 14 amino acids. The V gene's germline CDR1 is MRHNA and CDR2 SNTAGT. Trimming shortened V by 6 bases and J by 4 bases, and 12 bases separated the two germline ends. This CDR3 is CASRITISTGELFF. CDR3 DNA sequence: TGTGCCAGCAGAATAACTATTTCCACCGGGGAGCTGTTTTTT.

The chain combines TRBV2 with TRBJ1-3; 8 positions agree with TRBD1. Germline values: CDR1 SNHLY, CDR2 FYNNEI. After removal of 6 bases from V and 5 bases from J, the junction contained 3 bases not matched to a gene. The CDR3 is 13 residues long. This CDR3 reads CASSQGARNTIYF. In DNA form, the CDR3 reads TGTGCCAGCAGCCAGGGGGCGAGAAACACCATATATTTT.

V usage is TRBV11-2 and J usage is TRBJ1-1; D gene unclear. The CDR3 spans 12 residues. V lost 0 bases and J lost 6, with 5 bases in between. CDR1 is SGHAT, CDR2 FQNNGV, per germline. The CDR3 here is CASSLDSAEAFF. CDR3 sequence (DNA): TGTGCCAGCAGCTTAGATTCAGCTGAAGCTTTCTTT.

The rearrangement uses TRBV15 and TRBJ2-3; TRBD2 matches 8 bases. With V trimmed by 0 bases and J by 3 bases, 11 bases remained unmatched. In germline, CDR1 is LNHNV, CDR2 YYDKDF (reference sequence). The CDR3 sequence is 18 residues long. CDR3 amino acids: CATSRDRGSGTGTDTQYF. The CDR3 coding sequence is TGTGCCACCAGCAGAGATCGGGGTAGCGGGACTGGTACAGATACGCAGTATTTT.

This clone was counted between two and nine times. This rearrangement joins TRBV19 to TRBJ2-1, with TRBD2 identical over 7 bases. Germline lookup yields CDR1 LNHDA and CDR2 SQIVND (reference sequence). The CDR3 length is 15 residues. The ends lost 5 bases at V and 2 bases at J; junction bases unmatched: 6. In DNA form, the CDR3 reads TGTGCCAGTAGTGTACCTAGCGGAACCTACAATGAGCAGTTCTTC. It specifies CASSVPSGTYNEQFF.